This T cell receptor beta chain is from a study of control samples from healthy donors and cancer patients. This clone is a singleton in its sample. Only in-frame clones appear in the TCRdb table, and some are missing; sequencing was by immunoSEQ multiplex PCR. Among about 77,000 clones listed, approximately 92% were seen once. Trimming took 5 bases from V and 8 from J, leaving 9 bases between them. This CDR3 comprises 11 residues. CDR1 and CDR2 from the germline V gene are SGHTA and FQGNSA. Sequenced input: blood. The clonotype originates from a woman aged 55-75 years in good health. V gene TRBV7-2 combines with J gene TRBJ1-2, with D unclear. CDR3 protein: CASSPSYGYTF. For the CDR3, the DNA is TGTGCCAGCAGCCCCAGTTACGGCTACACCTTC.